These T cell receptor beta chains were read from a single sample in a study of metastatic and nonmetastatic thyroid tumors. From the PCR reads, TCRdb re-called clones with MiXCR. This table holds over 15,000 clones, more than 30% found once. The sample consisted of tumor tissue. These receptors came from a female donor with papillary thyroid cancer or a benign thyroid nodule (not recorded which). Some clones in this sample may be carry-over from other donors' samples. The CDR3 runs from the conserved cysteine through the conserved F or W. A D gene is named only where the DNA matches it firmly. Only some rows state a clone size, as once, few, many or a class for expanded clones.

d_call j_call clone_size v_call cdr3_nt cdr3_aa
TRBD1 TRBJ1-4 - TRBV6-1 TGTGCCAGCAGTCCCTCCGGGACAGGGGATGAAAAACTGTTTTTT CASSPSGTGDEKLFF
- TRBJ1-1 - TRBV6-1 TGTGCCAGCGTTGGGGCAGGGGAGAACACTGAAGCTTTCTTT CASVGAGENTEAFF
- TRBJ2-7 - TRBV6-2/TRBV6-3 TGTGCCAGCATTCGAGACGCATCCTACGAGCAGTACTTC CASIRDASYEQYF
- TRBJ2-7 medium-sized TRBV2 TGTGCCAGCAGTGAAGAGCAGATTGGACTCAACTACGAGCAGTACTTC CASSEEQIGLNYEQYF
- TRBJ2-1 - TRBV27 TGTGCCAGCAGGCTACTCCCCGGTGAGCAGTTCTTC CASRLLPGEQFF
TRBD1 TRBJ1-5 - TRBV10-3 TGTGCCATCAGTGAGTCTCTCATTACCGGGACAGGGTTTCGCAATCAGCCCCAGCATTTT CAISESLITGTGFRNQPQHF
- TRBJ2-1 - TRBV2 TGTGCCACCCAGGCAGGGGACTTAGCCTACAATGAGCAGTTCTTC CATQAGDLAYNEQFF
TRBD2 TRBJ2-1 - TRBV20-1 TGCAGTGCTAGTAACCTCTCGTCTAGCGGGACCTACATTGAGCAGTTCTTC CSASNLSSSGTYIEQFF
- TRBJ1-4 - TRBV12-5 TGTGCTAGTGGTTTTAATACCCCCAGGACAGATATTTTCCTTAATGAAAAACTGTTTTTT CASGFNTPRTDIFLNEKLFF
TRBD1 TRBJ2-7 few TRBV25-1 TGTGCCAGCAGTGTCAGACAGGGTAGCTCCTACGAGCAGTACTTC CASSVRQGSSYEQYF
TRBD1 TRBJ1-1 many TRBV6-1 TGTGCCAACAGGGGCCCGGGCACTGAAGCCTTCTTT CANRGPGTEAFF
- TRBJ1-2 few TRBV28 TGTGCCAGCAGTCCAACATGGGGTGTTAACTATGGCTACACCTTC CASSPTWGVNYGYTF
- TRBJ2-7 few TRBV19 TGTGCCAGTAGTGAAGTAGCCTCCTACGAGCAGTACTTC CASSEVASYEQYF
TRBD2 TRBJ2-7 many TRBV18 TGTGCCGCCGCGACTAGCGCGAGCTCCTACGAGCAGTACTTC CAAATSASSYEQYF
- TRBJ2-7 few TRBV6-1 TGTGCCAGCAGTTCCACAGGTGCTGACGAGCAGTACTTC CASSSTGADEQYF
TRBD1 TRBJ1-5 - TRBV7-2 TGTGCCAGCAGCCCGGGACAGGGAGGAGGACAGCCCCAGCATTTT CASSPGQGGGQPQHF
- TRBJ1-1 - TRBV11-3 TGTGCCAGCAGTCAGTCCGGGAGGGGGAACACTGAAGCTTTCTTT CASSQSGRGNTEAFF
- TRBJ1-4 many TRBV28 TGTGCCAGCACCCCCAAAAGGGGACTGGCTTTTGAAAAACTGTTTTTT CASTPKRGLAFEKLFF
- TRBJ2-3 medium-sized TRBV5-1 TGCGCCAGCAGCTTGGAGGGACACCGCGGAGATACGCAGTATTTT CASSLEGHRGDTQYF
- TRBJ1-3 - TRBV14 TGTGCCAGCAGCCAAGGATTACTCTCTGGAAACACCATATATTTT CASSQGLLSGNTIYF
- TRBJ1-1 - TRBV5-1 TGCGCCAGCGGCCCGGGTGGGGGTTACGCTGAAGCTTTCTTT CASGPGGGYAEAFF
- TRBJ1-3 medium-sized TRBV9 TGTGCCAGCAGTAGGTCTGGAAACACCATATATTTT CASSRSGNTIYF
- TRBJ2-6 - TRBV19 TGTTCCAGTAGTATCGCAGGTGGGAACTCTGGGGCCAACGTCCTGACTTTC CSSSIAGGNSGANVLTF
- TRBJ1-4 many TRBV7-6 TGTGCCAGCAGCTTAGGGGCGGTGAATGAAAAACTGTTTTTT CASSLGAVNEKLFF
- TRBJ1-6 - TRBV5-1 TGCGCCAGCAGTTCAGGGCTTTCCGACTCACCCCTCCACTTT CASSSGLSDSPLHF
- TRBJ1-3 medium-sized TRBV20-1 TGCAGCCCTCGGGGAAATGGAAACACCATATATTTT CSPRGNGNTIYF
- TRBJ2-7 many TRBV3-1 TGTGCCAGCAGCCAAGATTATGGGTCCTACGAGCAGTACTTC CASSQDYGSYEQYF
- TRBJ1-2 many TRBV24-1 TGTGTCACCAGTCGGGTGAACTATGGCTACACCTTC CVTSRVNYGYTF
- TRBJ2-7 - TRBV4-1 TGCGCCAGCAGCCAAGAGGCCCCCGGGGCAGGCGAGCAGTACTTC CASSQEAPGAGEQYF
TRBD2 TRBJ2-5 once TRBV3-1 TGTGCCAGCAGCCAAGATCGGAGTAGCGGGGCCCGGGTGGGGACCCAGTACTTC CASSQDRSSGARVGTQYF
TRBD1 TRBJ1-6 large TRBV6-2/TRBV6-3 TGTGCCAGCAAGTCCGGGACAGGTTCCTCCCGGGGTTCACCCCTCCACTTT CASKSGTGSSRGSPLHF
- TRBJ2-7 - TRBV20-1 TGCAGTGCAGATCAGCAGACCCACGAGCAGTACTTC CSADQQTHEQYF
- TRBJ2-7 few TRBV5-4 TGTGCCAGCAGGGTGACAGGCTCCTACGAGCAGTACTTC CASRVTGSYEQYF
- TRBJ2-2 few TRBV24-1 TGTGCCACCAGTGATGTGGGGTGGAGCGGGGAGCTGTTTTTT CATSDVGWSGELFF
- TRBJ1-2 few TRBV28 TGTGCCAGCAGCCGCGACAGAGATTACACCTTC CASSRDRDYTF
TRBD2 TRBJ2-7 - TRBV5-1 TGCGCCAGCAGCTTCCCGTTCGGGGGGGGCGCCGAGCAGTACTTC CASSFPFGGGAEQYF
TRBD1 TRBJ2-1 - TRBV11-1 TGTGCCAGCAGCAGAGGGACAGGATTCTACAATGAGCAGTTCTTC CASSRGTGFYNEQFF
- TRBJ1-5 - TRBV6-1 TGTGCCAGCAGTAAGTCAGGTAATCAGCCCCAGCATTTT CASSKSGNQPQHF
- TRBJ1-2 few TRBV12-3/TRBV12-4 TGTGCCAGCAGCGCTTATTTCCAGTATGGCTACACCTTC CASSAYFQYGYTF
- TRBJ1-6 - TRBV2 TGTGCCAGCAGTGATCAGGGACATAATTCACCCCTCCACTTT CASSDQGHNSPLHF
- TRBJ2-3 - TRBV4-1 TGCGCCAGCAGCCAAGACACAGATACGCAGTATTTT CASSQDTDTQYF
TRBD2 TRBJ2-1 many TRBV3-1 TGTGCCAGCAGCCAAAGGACTAGCGGGACAATCAATGAGCAGTTCTTC CASSQRTSGTINEQFF
TRBD1 TRBJ2-7 few TRBV28 TGTGCCAGCAGTTCAGCTGTGACAGGGGGCAACGAGCAGTACTTC CASSSAVTGGNEQYF
- TRBJ2-3 - TRBV6-1 TGTGCCAGCAGTGAAATAGGGGGGGGTCCAGATACGCAGTATTTT CASSEIGGGPDTQYF